This entry concerns a single T cell receptor beta chain. Antigen unknown. Germline and junction disagree at one end, which may indicate a read error. This sample is part of a study of OX40 agonist ivuxolimab in advanced cancers. Study as a whole: In this trial design, patients received ivuxolimab intravenously at 0.01 to 10 mg/kg every 2 weeks. Study results and caveats: Dose levels from 0.1 to 3.0 mg/kg saw CD4+ and CD8+ blood T cells expand clonally by week 6.

Produced via immunoSEQ multiplex PCR; TCRdb's table is partial and in-frame only. The sample carries about 50,000 clones, about 92% recorded once. This CDR3 has 13 amino acids. CDR1 and CDR2 from the germline V gene are MNHEY and SVGAGI. Sample: CD4+ or CD8+ T cells sorted from blood, taken in a trial of the OX40 agonist ivuxolimab. The receptor was derived from an adult with an advanced solid tumor such as melanoma, head and neck, liver or kidney cancer. The V call is TRBV6-5, the J call TRBJ2-2; D uncertain. CDR3 in amino acids: CASSDSFTGELFF. CDR3 nucleotide sequence: TGTGCCAGCAGTGACTCCTTCACCGGGGAGCTGTTTTTT.